The present entry profiles one T cell receptor (beta chain) with its context. The sample originates from a study of blood T cell repertoires in COVID-19. Background on the study: From the United States, Italy and Spain came samples of acute and convalescent COVID-19.

In the authors' workflow: Counts of nucleated cells, estimated from reference gene primer amplification, were obtained. The data were produced by immunoSEQ multiplex PCR, yet TCRdb's version contains in-frame clones alone and is incomplete. That table gives V, J and clone size, and the DNA gave D and trimming. This table holds 250,000 to 350,000 clones, around four fifths found once. Germline CDR1 reads SGHTA; CDR2 reads FQGTGA. The CDR3 spans 13 residues. V gave up 3 bases and J gave up 10 bases; unmatched junction bases: 5. The sample taken for sequencing was peripheral blood. The receptor was isolated from a woman aged 45-59 years with active or convalescent COVID-19. The V gene is TRBV7-3, the J gene TRBJ2-1; 8 nucleotides line up with TRBD2. CDR3 protein: CASSLGGRPEQFF. The CDR3 bases are TGTGCCAGCAGCTTGGGCGGGAGGCCCGAGCAGTTCTTC. The variable domain in full, completed from reference TRBV7-3 and TRBJ2-1, reads GAGVSQTPSNKVTEKGKYVELRCDPISGHTALYWYRQSLGQGPEFLIYFQGTGAADDSGLPNDRFFAVRPEGSVSTLKIQRTERGDSAVYLCASSLGGRPEQFFGPGTRLTVL.